This entry describes one T cell receptor (beta chain). Its antigen is still unknown. These data belong to a study of OX40 agonist ivuxolimab in advanced cancers. In the study overall: Among those enrolled, mean age was about 63 years (range roughly 23 to 79) and about 79% were male. Study results and limitations: Clonal expansion by week 6 occurred in CD4+ and CD8+ blood T cells (at 0.1 to 3.0 mg/kg).

Generated by immunoSEQ multiplex PCR, the TCRdb table keeps only in-frame clones and is missing some. The table lists about 37,000 clones, around 83% of them singletons. The CDR3 has 15 amino acids. The chain is built from TRBV12-2 and TRBJ2-1; the listed D gene, TRBD2, was not tested against the DNA. TRBV12-2 is noted as a pseudogene. Sequenced here: CD4+ or CD8+ T cells sorted from blood, sampled in a trial of the OX40 agonist ivuxolimab. The origin of this receptor is an adult with an advanced solid tumor such as melanoma, head and neck, liver or kidney cancer. The CDR3 reads CASRLGTSGYNEQFF. The CDR3 DNA reads as TGTGCAAGTCGCTTAGGGACTAGCGGATACAATGAGCAGTTCTTC.